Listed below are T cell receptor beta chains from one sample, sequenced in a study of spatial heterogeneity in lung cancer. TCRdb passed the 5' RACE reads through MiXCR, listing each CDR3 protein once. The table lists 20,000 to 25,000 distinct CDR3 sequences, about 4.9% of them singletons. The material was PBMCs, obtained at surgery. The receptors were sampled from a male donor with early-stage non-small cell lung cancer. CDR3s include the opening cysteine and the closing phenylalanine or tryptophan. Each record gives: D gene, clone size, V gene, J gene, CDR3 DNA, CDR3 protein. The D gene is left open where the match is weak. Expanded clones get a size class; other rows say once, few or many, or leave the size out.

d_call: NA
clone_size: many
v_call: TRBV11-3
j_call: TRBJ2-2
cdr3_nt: TGTGCCAGCAGCTTAGCATACGTGGGACTGGGGAACACCGGGGAGCTGTTTTTT
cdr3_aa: CASSLAYVGLGNTGELFF

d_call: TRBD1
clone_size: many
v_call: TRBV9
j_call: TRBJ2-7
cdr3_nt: TGTGCCAGCAGCGGCCGGGACAGTTCCTACGAGCAGTACTTC
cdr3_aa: CASSGRDSSYEQYF

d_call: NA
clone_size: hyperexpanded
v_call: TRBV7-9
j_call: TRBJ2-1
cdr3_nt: TGTGCCAGCAGCCCCGAGGAGGCCTATGAGCAGTTCTTC
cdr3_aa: CASSPEEAYEQFF

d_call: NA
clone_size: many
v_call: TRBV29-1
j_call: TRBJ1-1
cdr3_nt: TGCAGCGTTCAACAGGGTAGGGGCACTGAAGCTTTCTTT
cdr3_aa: CSVQQGRGTEAFF

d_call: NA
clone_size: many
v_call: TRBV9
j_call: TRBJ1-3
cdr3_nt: TGTGCCAGCGGCCGGGCGGCCGCAGGGAACACCATATATTTT
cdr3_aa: CASGRAAAGNTIYF

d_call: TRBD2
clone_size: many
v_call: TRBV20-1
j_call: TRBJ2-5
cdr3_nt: TGCAGTGCTAGACCCTTACTAGCGGGAGGGCAAGAGACCCAGTACTTC
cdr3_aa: CSARPLLAGGQETQYF

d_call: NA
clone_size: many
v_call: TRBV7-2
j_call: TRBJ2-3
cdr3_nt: TGTGCCAGCACCCAACTAGGCTTCACAGATACGCAGTATTTT
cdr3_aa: CASTQLGFTDTQYF

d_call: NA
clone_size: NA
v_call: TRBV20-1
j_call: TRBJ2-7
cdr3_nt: TGCAGTGCTAGAGATCCAGCGAGAGGCGGGAACGAGCAGTACTTC
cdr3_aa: CSARDPARGGNEQYF

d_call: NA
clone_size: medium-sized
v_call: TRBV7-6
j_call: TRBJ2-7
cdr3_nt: TGTGCCAGCAGCTTAGCCACAGGGTCCTACGAGCAGTACTTC
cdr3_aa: CASSLATGSYEQYF

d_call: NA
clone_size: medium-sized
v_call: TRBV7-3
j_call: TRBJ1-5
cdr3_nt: TGTGCCAGCAGCTCTACACCGAATCAGCCCCAGCATTTT
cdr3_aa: CASSSTPNQPQHF

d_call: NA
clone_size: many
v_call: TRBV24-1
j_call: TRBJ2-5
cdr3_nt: TGTGCCACCAGTGGTGGGGGGAACCAGTACTTC
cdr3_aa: CATSGGGNQYF

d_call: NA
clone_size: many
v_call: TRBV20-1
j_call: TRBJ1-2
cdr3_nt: TGCAGTGCTAGTGGGGATGCACTACACTATGGCTACACCTTC
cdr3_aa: CSASGDALHYGYTF

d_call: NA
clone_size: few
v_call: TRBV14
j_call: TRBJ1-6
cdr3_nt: TGTGCCAGCAGCCAAGATTTTGCAGGGCGTTCACCCCTCCACTTT
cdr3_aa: CASSQDFAGRSPLHF

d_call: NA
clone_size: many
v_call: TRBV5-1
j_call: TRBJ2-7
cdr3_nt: TGCGCCAGCAGCTTGGGGTATTCCTACGAGCAGTACTTC
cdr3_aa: CASSLGYSYEQYF

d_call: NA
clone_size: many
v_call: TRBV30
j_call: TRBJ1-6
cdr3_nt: TGTGCCTGGAGTGGGCAGAACAATTCACCCCTCCACTTT
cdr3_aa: CAWSGQNNSPLHF

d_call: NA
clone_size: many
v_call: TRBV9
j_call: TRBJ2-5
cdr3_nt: TGTGCCAGCAGCCCGAGGGGGGCAGAGACCCAGTACTTC
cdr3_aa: CASSPRGAETQYF

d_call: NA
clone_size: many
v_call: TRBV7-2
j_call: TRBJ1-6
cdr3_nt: TGTGCCAGCAGCTTTGACCGGGCCTCCTATAATTCACCCCTCCACTTT
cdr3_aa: CASSFDRASYNSPLHF

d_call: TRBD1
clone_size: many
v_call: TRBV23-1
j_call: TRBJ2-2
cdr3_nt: TGCGCCAGCAGTCAAAGTCGTTTGGGGGACAGCAACACCGGGGAGCTGTTTTTT
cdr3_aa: CASSQSRLGDSNTGELFF

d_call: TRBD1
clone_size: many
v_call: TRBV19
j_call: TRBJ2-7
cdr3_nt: TGTGCCAGTAGTATCGGCGGACAGGGGGCAATCTACGAGCAGTACTTC
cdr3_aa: CASSIGGQGAIYEQYF

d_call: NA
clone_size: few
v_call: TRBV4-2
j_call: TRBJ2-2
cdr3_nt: TGTGCCAGCAGCCAACCCTCGGGGCGCCTTGAGACCGGGGAGCTGTTTTTT
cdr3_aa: CASSQPSGRLETGELFF

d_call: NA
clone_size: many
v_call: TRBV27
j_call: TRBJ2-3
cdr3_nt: TGTGCCAGCAGCCAAAGGGTTATCACAGATACGCAGTATTTT
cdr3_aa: CASSQRVITDTQYF

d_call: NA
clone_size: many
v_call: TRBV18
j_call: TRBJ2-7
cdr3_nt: TGTGCCAGCTCACCTTCTTTTAGCTCCTACGAGCAGTACTTC
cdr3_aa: CASSPSFSSYEQYF

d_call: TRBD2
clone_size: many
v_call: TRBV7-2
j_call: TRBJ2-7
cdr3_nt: TGTGCCAGCACTGACGGGGGGGCGAAGTCCTACGAGCAGTACTTC
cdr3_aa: CASTDGGAKSYEQYF

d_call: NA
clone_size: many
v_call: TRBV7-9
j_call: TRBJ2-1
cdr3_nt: TGTGCCAGCAGCCCCGGGGTGAAGCAGTTCTTC
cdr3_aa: CASSPGVKQFF

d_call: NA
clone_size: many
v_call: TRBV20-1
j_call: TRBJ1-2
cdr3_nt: TGCAGTGCCCAGGGGCCCTCCGACTATGGCTACACCTTC
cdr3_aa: CSAQGPSDYGYTF

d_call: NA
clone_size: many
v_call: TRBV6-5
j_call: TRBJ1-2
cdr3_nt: TGTGCCAGCAGTTACTCAAGGACATCTCTTAACTATGGCTACACCTTC
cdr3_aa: CASSYSRTSLNYGYTF

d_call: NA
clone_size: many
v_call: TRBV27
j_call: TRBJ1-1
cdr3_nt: TGTGCCAGCAGTTTATCGGGGAGTGGGGGCCTAAAAGCTTTCTTT
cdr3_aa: CASSLSGSGGLKAFF